A selection of T cell receptor beta chains follows, all from one sample in a study of cytomegalovirus exposure and HLA in healthy donors. The data were produced by immunoSEQ multiplex PCR, yet TCRdb's version contains in-frame clones alone and is incomplete. Here the sample spans 150,000 to 200,000 clones, approximately 86% being singletons. Material: PBMCs. The receptors come from a woman under 30 in good health and CMV-seronegative. The CDR3 runs from the conserved cysteine through the conserved F or W. A D gene is named only where the DNA matches it firmly. Clone size is not always given. Where it is, it says once, few, many or a class for expanded clones.

TRBV9	NA	TRBJ1-1	NA	CASSVGAGMRSEAFF	TGTGCCAGCAGCGTAGGGGCAGGGATGAGGTCTGAAGCTTTCTTT
TRBV7-8	TRBD2	TRBJ2-7	once	CASSLGTRPSYEQYF	TGTGCCAGCAGCCTCGGGACTAGACCCTCCTACGAGCAGTACTTC
TRBV29-1	TRBD2	TRBJ2-3	NA	CSAGLAGSSSTDTQYF	TGCAGCGCCGGACTAGCGGGGAGTTCTAGCACAGATACGCAGTATTTT
TRBV6-4	TRBD2	TRBJ2-1	many	CASSEAGEAHEQFF	TGTGCCAGCAGTGAAGCGGGAGAGGCGCATGAGCAGTTCTTC
TRBV5-4	TRBD2	TRBJ2-5	NA	CASSLRLAGSETQYF	TGTGCCAGCAGCTTGAGACTAGCGGGATCAGAGACCCAGTACTTC
TRBV7-7	TRBD1	TRBJ2-7	NA	CASSQGQGPTYEQYF	TGTGCTAGCAGCCAAGGACAGGGACCAACCTACGAGCAGTACTTC
TRBV6-1	TRBD2	TRBJ2-7	NA	CASSARRGTSGAPNEQYF	TGTGCCAGCAGTGCCCGTAGAGGGACTAGCGGAGCTCCCAACGAGCAGTACTTC
TRBV4-3	TRBD2	TRBJ2-1	NA	CASSQVLTSGIYNEQFF	TGCGCCAGCAGCCAAGTCCTGACTAGCGGGATCTACAATGAGCAGTTCTTC
TRBV5-1	TRBD2	TRBJ2-3	NA	CASKLAGGSTDTQYF	TGCGCCAGCAAACTAGCGGGAGGATCCACAGATACGCAGTATTTT
TRBV21-1	NA	TRBJ1-5	NA	CASQDRGPQPQHF	TGTGCCAGCCAGGACAGGGGACCTCAGCCCCAGCATTTT
TRBV4-1	TRBD2	TRBJ2-1	once	CASSQALTSGSNEQFF	TGCGCCAGCAGCCAAGCCCTGACTAGCGGGAGCAACGAGCAGTTCTTC
TRBV7-8	NA	TRBJ2-7	NA	CASSPTAAGAPYEQYF	TGTGCCAGCAGCCCGACCGCGGCGGGGGCTCCCTACGAGCAGTACTTC
TRBV6-1	TRBD1	TRBJ2-3	NA	CASSPTQGGADTQYF	TGTGCCAGCAGTCCGACCCAAGGGGGCGCAGATACGCAGTATTTT
TRBV4-1	TRBD1	TRBJ2-6	NA	CASSRDRGPGANVLTF	TGCGCCAGCAGCCGAGACAGGGGGCCTGGGGCCAACGTCCTGACTTTC
TRBV7-9	NA	TRBJ1-1	NA	CASSSPTGMNTEAFF	TGTGCCAGCAGCTCACCAACAGGGATGAACACTGAAGCTTTCTTT
TRBV14	TRBD1	TRBJ1-1	NA	CASSQYRGANTEAFF	TGTGCCAGCAGCCAATACAGGGGGGCAAACACTGAAGCTTTCTTT
TRBV19	NA	TRBJ1-5	NA	CASSILKTKFNQPQHF	TGTGCCAGTAGTATCCTTAAGACAAAATTTAATCAGCCCCAGCATTTT
TRBV27	NA	TRBJ2-5	once	CASSLPGSPQYF	TGTGCCAGCAGTTTGCCGGGGAGCCCTCAGTACTTC
TRBV4-1	TRBD1	TRBJ1-3	few	CASSQIRGQGANTIYF	TGCGCCAGCAGCCAAATTCGGGGACAGGGGGCAAACACCATATATTTT
TRBV28	NA	TRBJ1-4	NA	CASRRSGGLGEKLFF	TGTGCCAGCAGACGAAGCGGGGGCCTAGGGGAAAAACTGTTTTTT
TRBV27	TRBD2	TRBJ2-3	NA	CASSHGTSGDTQYF	TGTGCCAGCAGTCACGGGACTAGCGGGGATACGCAGTATTTT
TRBV18	NA	TRBJ1-1	NA	CASSPPDRSKAFF	TGTGCCAGCTCACCACCAGACAGGAGCAAAGCTTTCTTT
TRBV7-2	TRBD1	TRBJ1-5	NA	CASSLVGGRVQPQHF	TGTGCCAGCAGCTTAGTAGGGGGCAGAGTTCAGCCCCAGCATTTT
TRBV19	TRBD1	TRBJ1-4	NA	CASSLGQGPEKLFF	TGTGCCAGTAGTCTGGGACAGGGTCCGGAAAAACTGTTTTTT
TRBV19	TRBD1	TRBJ1-2	NA	CASKPFLPGQGDSYGYTF	TGTGCCAGTAAACCCTTCCTACCGGGACAGGGGGACAGCTATGGCTACACCTTC
TRBV2	NA	TRBJ2-5	NA	CASSGGSLETQYF	TGTGCCAGCAGTGGTGGTAGCTTAGAGACCCAGTACTTC
TRBV2	NA	TRBJ2-7	NA	CASSALRGVEQYF	TGTGCCAGCAGTGCCCTTCGGGGTGTCGAGCAGTACTTC